This T cell receptor beta chain was captured in a study of blood T cell repertoires in COVID-19. Study information: From the United States, Italy and Spain came samples of acute and convalescent COVID-19. PBMCs, B-cell-depleted T cells, or T cells provided the cDNA or gDNA that made up the material.

The CDR3 covers 18 residues. V was pared by 2 bases and J by 0 bases, with 9 bases of the junction left unmatched. Per the germline V gene, CDR1 is WNHNN and CDR2 is SYGVQD (reference sequence). As handled by the study authors: The authors estimated nucleated cell counts from reference gene primer amplification. Using immunoSEQ multiplex PCR, the repertoire was profiled, and TCRdb retains in-frame clones only, with some absent. Clone size and the V and J calls come from that table; the DNA yielded D and trimming. The sample lists about 80,000 clones; approximately 80% were seen once. The sequence was obtained from a human donor in a cohort sampled during active COVID-19. Sequenced sample: peripheral blood. The chain joins TRBV10-1 to TRBJ1-5, with 8 bases aligning to TRBD1. The CDR3 nucleotides read TGCGCCAGCAGTGAGGTGGGGACAGGACACAATAGCAATCAGCCCCAGCATTTT. Its protein is CASSEVGTGHNSNQPQHF.